This T cell receptor beta chain was identified in a study of blood T cell repertoires in COVID-19. Losses at the gene ends were 7 bases for V and 1 base for J; bases not matched to a gene: 13. The V gene's germline CDR1 is MNHEY and CDR2 SVGEGT. The CDR3 is 18 residues long. Sequenced by immunoSEQ multiplex PCR; TCRdb stores in-frame clones only, minus some. The sample holds about 59,000 clones, around 67% seen once. J is TRBJ2-2 and V is TRBV6-2 or TRBV6-3; 9 nucleotides align to TRBD2. Sequencing was performed on peripheral blood. The sequence came from a woman aged 70-85 years with acute or convalescent COVID-19. This CDR3 reads CASTPRAGGSMNTGELFF. CDR3 DNA sequence: TGTGCCAGCACCCCCAGAGCGGGGGGCTCCATGAACACCGGGGAGCTGTTTTTT.